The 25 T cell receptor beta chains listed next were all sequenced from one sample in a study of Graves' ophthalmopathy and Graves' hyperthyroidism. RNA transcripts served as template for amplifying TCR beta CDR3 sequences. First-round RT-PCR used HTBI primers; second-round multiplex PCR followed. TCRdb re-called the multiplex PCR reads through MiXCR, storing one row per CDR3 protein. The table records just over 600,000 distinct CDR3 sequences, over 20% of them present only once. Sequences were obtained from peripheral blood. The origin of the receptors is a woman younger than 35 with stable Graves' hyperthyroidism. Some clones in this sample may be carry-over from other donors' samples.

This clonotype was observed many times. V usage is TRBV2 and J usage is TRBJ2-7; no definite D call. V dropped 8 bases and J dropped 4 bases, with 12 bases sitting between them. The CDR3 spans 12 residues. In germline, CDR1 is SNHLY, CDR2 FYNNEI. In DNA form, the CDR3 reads TGTGCCAGCGCCACCCTCCCTTACGAGCAGTACTTC. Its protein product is CASATLPYEQYF. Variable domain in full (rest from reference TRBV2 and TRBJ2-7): EPEVTQTPSHQVTQMGQEVILRCVPISNHLYFYWYRQILGQKVEFLVSFYNNEISEKSEIFDDQFSVERPDGSNFTLKIRSTKLEDSAMYFCASATLPYEQYFGPGTRLTVT.

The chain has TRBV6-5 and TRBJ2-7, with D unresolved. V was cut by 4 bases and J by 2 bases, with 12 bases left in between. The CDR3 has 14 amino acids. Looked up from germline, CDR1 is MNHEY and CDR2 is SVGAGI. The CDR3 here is CASSSPRGTYEQYF. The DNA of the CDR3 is TGTGCCAGCAGTTCCCCCCGCGGTACCTACGAGCAGTACTTC.

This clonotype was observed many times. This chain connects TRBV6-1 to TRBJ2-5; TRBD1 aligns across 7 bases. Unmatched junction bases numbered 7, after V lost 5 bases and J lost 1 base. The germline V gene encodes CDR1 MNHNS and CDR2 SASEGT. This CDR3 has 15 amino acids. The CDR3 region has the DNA TGTGCCAGCAGTCCCGGTGACAGGGTCCAAGAGACCCAGTACTTC. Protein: CASSPGDRVQETQYF.

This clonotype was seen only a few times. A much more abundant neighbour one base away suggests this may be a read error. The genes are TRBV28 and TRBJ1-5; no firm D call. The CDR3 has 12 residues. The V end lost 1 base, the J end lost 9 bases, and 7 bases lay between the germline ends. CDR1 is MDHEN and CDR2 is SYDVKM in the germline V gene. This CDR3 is CASSLFGRPQHF. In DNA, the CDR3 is TGTGCCAGCAGTTTATTCGGGCGGCCCCAGCATTTT.

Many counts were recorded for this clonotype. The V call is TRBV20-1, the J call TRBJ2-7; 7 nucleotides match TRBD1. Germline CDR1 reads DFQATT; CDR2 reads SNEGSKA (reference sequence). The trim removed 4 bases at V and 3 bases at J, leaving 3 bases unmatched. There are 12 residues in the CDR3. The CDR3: CSAKGAGYEQYF. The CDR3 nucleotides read TGCAGTGCTAAGGGGGCAGGCTACGAGCAGTACTTC.

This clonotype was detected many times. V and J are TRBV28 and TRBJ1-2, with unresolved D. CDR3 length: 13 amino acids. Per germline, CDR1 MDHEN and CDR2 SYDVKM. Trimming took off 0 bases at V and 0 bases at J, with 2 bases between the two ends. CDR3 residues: CASSLWPNYGYTF. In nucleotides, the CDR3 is TGTGCCAGCAGTTTATGGCCTAACTATGGCTACACCTTC.

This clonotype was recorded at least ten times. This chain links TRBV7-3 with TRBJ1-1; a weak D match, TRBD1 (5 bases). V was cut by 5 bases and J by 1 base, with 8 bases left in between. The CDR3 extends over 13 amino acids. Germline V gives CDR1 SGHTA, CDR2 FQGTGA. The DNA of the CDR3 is TGTGCCAGCAGCCGGGACGCGAACACTGAAGCTTTCTTT. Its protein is CASSRDANTEAFF.

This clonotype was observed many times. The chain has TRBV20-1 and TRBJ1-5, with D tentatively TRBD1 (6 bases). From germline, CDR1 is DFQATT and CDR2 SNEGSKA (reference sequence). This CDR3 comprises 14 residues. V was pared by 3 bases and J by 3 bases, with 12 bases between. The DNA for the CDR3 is TGCAGTGCTAGGTTGGGGGGCGACAATCAGCCCCAGCATTTT. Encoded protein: CSARLGGDNQPQHF.

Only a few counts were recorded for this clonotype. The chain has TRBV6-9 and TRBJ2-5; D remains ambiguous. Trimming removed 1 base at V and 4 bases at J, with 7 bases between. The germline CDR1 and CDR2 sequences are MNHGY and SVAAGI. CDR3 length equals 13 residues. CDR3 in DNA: TGTGCCAGCAGTTATTACCGGAGAGAGACCCAGTACTTC. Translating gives CASSYYRRETQYF.

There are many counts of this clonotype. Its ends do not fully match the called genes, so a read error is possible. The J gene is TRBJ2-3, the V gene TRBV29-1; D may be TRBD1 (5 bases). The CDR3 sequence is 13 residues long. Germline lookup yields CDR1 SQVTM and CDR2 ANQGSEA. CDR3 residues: CSVDGLVTGTQYF. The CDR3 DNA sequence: TGCAGCGTTGATGGTTTGGTCACAGGTACGCAGTATTTT.

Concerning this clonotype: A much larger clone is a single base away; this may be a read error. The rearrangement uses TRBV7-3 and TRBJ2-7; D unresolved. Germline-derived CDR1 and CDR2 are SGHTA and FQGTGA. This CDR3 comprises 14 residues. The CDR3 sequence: CASSLYSVSYEPYF. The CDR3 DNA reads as TGTGCCAGCAGCTTATACAGTGTGTCCTACGAGCCGTACTTC.

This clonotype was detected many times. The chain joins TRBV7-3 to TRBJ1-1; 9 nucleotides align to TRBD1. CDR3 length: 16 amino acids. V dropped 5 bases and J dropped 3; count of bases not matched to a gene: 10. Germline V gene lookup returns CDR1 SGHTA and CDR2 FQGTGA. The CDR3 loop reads CASSLSRDRVHTEAFF. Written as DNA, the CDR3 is TGTGCCAGCAGCCTCAGCCGGGACAGGGTTCACACTGAAGCTTTCTTT.

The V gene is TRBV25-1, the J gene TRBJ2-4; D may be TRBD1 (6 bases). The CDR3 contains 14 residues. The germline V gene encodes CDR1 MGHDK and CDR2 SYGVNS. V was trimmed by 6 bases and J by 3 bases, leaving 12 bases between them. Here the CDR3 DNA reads TGTGCCAGCAGCCCAGGGGAAGACAAAAACATTCAGTACTTC. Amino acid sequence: CASSPGEDKNIQYF. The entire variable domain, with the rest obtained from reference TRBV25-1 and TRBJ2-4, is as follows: EADIYQTPRYLVIGTGKKITLECSQTMGHDKMYWYQQDPGMELHLIHYSYGVNSTEKGDLSSESTVSRIRTEHFPLTLESARPSHTSQYLCASSPGEDKNIQYFGAGTRLSVL.

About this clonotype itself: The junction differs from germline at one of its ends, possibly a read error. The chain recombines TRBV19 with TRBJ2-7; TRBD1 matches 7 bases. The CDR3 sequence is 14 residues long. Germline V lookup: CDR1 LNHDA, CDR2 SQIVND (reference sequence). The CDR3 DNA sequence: TGTGCCAGTAGTATAGGTCACAGGGGCTACAAGCAGTACTTC. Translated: CASSIGHRGYKQYF.

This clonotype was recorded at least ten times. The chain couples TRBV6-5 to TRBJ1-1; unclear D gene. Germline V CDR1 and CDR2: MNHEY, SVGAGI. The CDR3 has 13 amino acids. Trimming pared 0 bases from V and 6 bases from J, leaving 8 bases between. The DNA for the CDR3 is TGTGCCAGCAGTTACTCGCAAGACGCTGAAGCTTTCTTT. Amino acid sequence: CASSYSQDAEAFF.

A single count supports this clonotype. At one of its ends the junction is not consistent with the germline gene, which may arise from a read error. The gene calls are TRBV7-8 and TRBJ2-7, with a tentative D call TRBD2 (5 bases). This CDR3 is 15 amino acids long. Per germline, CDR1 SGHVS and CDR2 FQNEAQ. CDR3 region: CASSHGIATSYDQYF. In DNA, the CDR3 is TGTGCCAGCAGCCACGGGATAGCGACATCCTACGATCAGTACTTC. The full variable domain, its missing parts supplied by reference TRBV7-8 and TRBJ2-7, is GAGVSQSPRYKVAKRGQDVALRCDPISGHVSLFWYQQALGQGPEFLTYFQNEAQLDKSGLPSDRFFAERPEGSVSTLKIQRTQQEDSAVYLCASSHGIATSYDQYFGPGTRLTVT.

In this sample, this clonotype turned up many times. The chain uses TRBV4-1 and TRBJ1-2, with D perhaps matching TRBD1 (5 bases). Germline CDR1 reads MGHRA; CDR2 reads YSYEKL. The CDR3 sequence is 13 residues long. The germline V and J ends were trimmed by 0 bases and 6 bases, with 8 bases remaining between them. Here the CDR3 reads CASSQDTGDGYTF. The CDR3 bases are TGCGCCAGCAGCCAAGATACGGGGGATGGCTACACCTTC.

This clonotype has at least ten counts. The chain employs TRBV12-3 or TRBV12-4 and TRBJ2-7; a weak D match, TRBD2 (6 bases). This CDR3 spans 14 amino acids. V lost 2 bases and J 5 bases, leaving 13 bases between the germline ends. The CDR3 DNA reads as TGTGCCAGCAGTTTATCTGGGGGAGGACACGAGCAGTACTTC. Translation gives CASSLSGGGHEQYF.

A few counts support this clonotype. CDR3 in amino acids: CASRYGTEDSPLHF. CDR3 coding DNA: TGTGCCAGCAGATATGGGACGGAAGATTCACCCCTCCACTTT. The genes are TRBV6-2 or TRBV6-3 and TRBJ1-6; possibly TRBD1 for D (5 bases). Trimming took 6 bases from V and 8 from J, leaving 14 bases between them. Germline CDR1 and CDR2: MNHEY and SVGEGT. The CDR3 length is 14 residues.

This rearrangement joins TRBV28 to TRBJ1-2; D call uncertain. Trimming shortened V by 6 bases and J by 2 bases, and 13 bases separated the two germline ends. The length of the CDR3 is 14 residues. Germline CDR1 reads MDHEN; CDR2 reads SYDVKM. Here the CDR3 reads CASRFIGTNYGYTF. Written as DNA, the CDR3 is TGTGCCAGCAGATTTATTGGTACCAACTATGGCTACACCTTC.

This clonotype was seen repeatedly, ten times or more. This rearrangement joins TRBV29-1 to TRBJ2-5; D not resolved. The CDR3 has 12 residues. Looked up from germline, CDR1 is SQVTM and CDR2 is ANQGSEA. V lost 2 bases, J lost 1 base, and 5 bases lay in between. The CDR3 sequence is CSVEQFQETQYF. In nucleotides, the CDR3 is TGCAGCGTTGAACAGTTCCAAGAGACCCAGTACTTC.

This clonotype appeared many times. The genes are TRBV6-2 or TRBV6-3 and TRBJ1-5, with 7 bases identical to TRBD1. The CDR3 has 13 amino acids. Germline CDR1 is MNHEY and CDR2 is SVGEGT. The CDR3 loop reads CATARDSVQPQHF. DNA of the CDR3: TGTGCTACCGCCCGGGACAGCGTTCAGCCCCAGCATTTT.

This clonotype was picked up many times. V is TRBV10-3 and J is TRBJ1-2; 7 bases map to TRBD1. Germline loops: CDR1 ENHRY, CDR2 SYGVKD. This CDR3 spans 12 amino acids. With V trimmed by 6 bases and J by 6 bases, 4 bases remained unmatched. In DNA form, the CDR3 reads TGTGCCATCAGCCAGGGGGGAGATGGCTACACCTTC. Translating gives CAISQGGDGYTF.

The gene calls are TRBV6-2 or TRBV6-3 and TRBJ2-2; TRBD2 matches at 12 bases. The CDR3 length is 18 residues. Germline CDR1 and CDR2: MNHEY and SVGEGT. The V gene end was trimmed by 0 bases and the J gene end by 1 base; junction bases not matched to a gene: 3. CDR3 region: CASSYSTSGGENTGELFF. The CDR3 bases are TGTGCCAGCAGTTACTCGACTAGCGGGGGTGAGAACACCGGGGAGCTGTTTTTT.

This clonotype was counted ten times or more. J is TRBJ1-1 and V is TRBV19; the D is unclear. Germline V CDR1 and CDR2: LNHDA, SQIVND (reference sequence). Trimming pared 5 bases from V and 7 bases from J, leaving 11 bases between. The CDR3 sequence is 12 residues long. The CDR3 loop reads CASSLLVGEAFF. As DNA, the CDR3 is TGTGCCAGTAGTCTCCTCGTTGGTGAAGCTTTCTTT. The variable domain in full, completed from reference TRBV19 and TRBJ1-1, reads DGGITQSPKYLFRKEGQNVTLSCEQNLNHDAMYWYRQDPGQGLRLIYYSQIVNDFQKGDIAEGYSVSREKKESFPLTVTSAQKNPTAFYLCASSLLVGEAFFGQGTRLTVV.